This TCR beta chain was retrieved from a study of blood T cell repertoires in COVID-19. In the study overall: Acute and convalescent COVID-19 samples came from the United States, Italy and Spain. T cells, B-cell-depleted T cells, or PBMCs provided the cDNA or gDNA that served as material.

Trimming took 2 bases from V and 4 from J; bases not matched to a gene: 5. The CDR3 is made up of 17 amino acids. Germline V gene lookup returns CDR1 SGHRS and CDR2 YFSETQ. Everyone who took part was about 18 to 89 years old, and they came from about 25 US areas. Cohort assignment relied on participant-reported clinical history. Produced via immunoSEQ multiplex PCR; TCRdb's table is partial and in-frame only. The sample has some 270,000 clones, more than 80% seen once. This chain uses TRBV5-1 with TRBJ2-3; 15 bases fit TRBD2. The sequenced sample was PBMCs or T cells enriched from blood (not recorded which). This sequence originates from a woman in her 30s with acute COVID-19. CDR3 loop: CASSLQGTSGRSDTQYF. The CDR3, as DNA: TGCGCCAGCAGCTTACAAGGGACTAGCGGGAGGTCAGATACGCAGTATTTT.